This is a list of T cell receptor beta chains from one sample in a study of CD8 T cells in ankylosing spondylitis. Each CDR3 protein gets one entry after TCRdb re-called the 5' RACE reads with MiXCR. The sample includes around 150,000 distinct CDR3 sequences, roughly 30% of them seen just once. The sequenced sample consisted of synovial fluid, either unsorted or a sorted T cell fraction (not recorded which). The receptors here all came from a male donor with ankylosing spondylitis. Both conserved end residues are part of each CDR3. Fields, in order: D gene, V gene, J gene, clone size, CDR3 protein, CDR3 DNA. The D gene is left open where the match is weak. Clone size is stated in some rows and not others, as once, few, many or a class when expanded.

D: .
V: TRBV2
J: TRBJ1-1
size: many
CDR3: CASSEAPTYTEAFF
DNA: TGTGCCAGCAGTGAAGCGCCCACTTACACTGAAGCTTTCTTT

D: .
V: TRBV5-1
J: TRBJ2-3
size: .
CDR3: CASSGAQDTQYF
DNA: TGCGCCAGCAGCGGGGCCCAAGATACGCAGTATTTT

D: .
V: TRBV10-3
J: TRBJ1-2
size: few
CDR3: CAITSGGSYTF
DNA: TGTGCCATCACTTCCGGGGGGAGCTACACCTTC

D: TRBD1
V: TRBV27
J: TRBJ1-2
size: few
CDR3: CASSPRQGSAYGYTF
DNA: TGTGCCAGCAGTCCCCGACAGGGGTCTGCCTATGGCTACACCTTC

D: .
V: TRBV5-1
J: TRBJ1-1
size: few
CDR3: CASSLDEPGDTEAFF
DNA: TGCGCCAGCAGCTTGGACGAGCCCGGGGACACTGAAGCTTTCTTT

D: .
V: TRBV12-3/TRBV12-4
J: TRBJ2-2
size: .
CDR3: CASSLMDAGELFF
DNA: TGTGCCAGCAGTTTAATGGATGCCGGGGAGCTGTTTTTT

D: .
V: TRBV28
J: TRBJ2-7
size: many
CDR3: CASRVAGTYEQYF
DNA: TGTGCCAGCAGAGTGGCAGGGACGTACGAGCAGTACTTC

D: .
V: TRBV5-1
J: TRBJ1-6
size: many
CDR3: CASSLRASPSPLHF
DNA: TGCGCCAGCAGCCTCAGGGCCAGTCCTTCACCCCTCCACTTT

D: .
V: TRBV6-1
J: TRBJ1-5
size: .
CDR3: CASSGLMGFEPQHF
DNA: TGTGCCAGCAGTGGTCTTATGGGTTTTGAGCCCCAGCATTTT

D: TRBD1
V: TRBV6-6
J: TRBJ2-7
size: few
CDR3: CATGAGGVYEQYF
DNA: TGTGCCACTGGGGCAGGGGGAGTCTACGAGCAGTACTTC

D: TRBD1
V: TRBV20-1
J: TRBJ1-2
size: many
CDR3: CSARAGGYGYTF
DNA: TGCAGTGCCCGGGCAGGGGGCTATGGCTACACCTTC

D: TRBD1
V: TRBV20-1
J: TRBJ1-2
size: .
CDR3: CSALRQGAPDYGYTF
DNA: TGCAGTGCTTTAAGACAGGGGGCGCCTGACTATGGCTACACCTTC

D: TRBD2
V: TRBV7-6
J: TRBJ2-1
size: .
CDR3: CASSPRLGEGEQFF
DNA: TGTGCCAGCAGCCCTCGACTTGGGGAGGGGGAGCAGTTCTTC

D: .
V: TRBV5-1
J: TRBJ2-3
size: .
CDR3: CASSLAGGLITDTQYF
DNA: TGCGCCAGCAGCTTGGCCGGGGGGCTCATAACAGATACGCAGTATTTT

D: TRBD1
V: TRBV7-2
J: TRBJ2-5
size: .
CDR3: CASSSPIRGRPETQYF
DNA: TGTGCCAGCAGCTCACCAATCAGGGGGCGCCCAGAGACCCAGTACTTC

D: .
V: TRBV12-3/TRBV12-4
J: TRBJ2-6
size: .
CDR3: CASSPDPTGANVLTF
DNA: TGTGCCAGCAGTCCTGACCCAACTGGGGCCAACGTCCTGACTTTC

D: .
V: TRBV5-1
J: TRBJ1-1
size: .
CDR3: CASSLGYTGTEAFF
DNA: TGCGCCAGCAGCTTGGGTTATACAGGCACTGAAGCTTTCTTT

D: TRBD2
V: TRBV10-3
J: TRBJ2-7
size: many
CDR3: CAISESGSSGRARVNEQYF
DNA: TGTGCCATCAGTGAGTCGGGAAGTAGCGGGAGGGCCCGGGTGAACGAGCAGTACTTC

D: .
V: TRBV12-3/TRBV12-4
J: TRBJ2-6
size: .
CDR3: CASSFQTLPLSSGANVLTF
DNA: TGTGCCAGCAGTTTTCAAACCCTACCCTTGAGCTCTGGGGCCAACGTCCTGACTTTC

D: TRBD1
V: TRBV12-3/TRBV12-4
J: TRBJ1-5
size: few
CDR3: CASSPQGLNQPQHF
DNA: TGTGCCAGCAGCCCACAGGGGCTCAATCAGCCCCAGCATTTT

D: TRBD2
V: TRBV7-8
J: TRBJ2-5
size: .
CDR3: CASRERGGASGIQETQYF
DNA: TGTGCCAGCAGGGAGAGAGGTGGCGCTAGCGGGATTCAAGAGACCCAGTACTTC

D: .
V: TRBV7-2
J: TRBJ2-1
size: .
CDR3: CASSPQSSYNEQFF
DNA: TGTGCCAGCAGCCCACAAAGCTCCTACAATGAGCAGTTCTTC

D: TRBD1
V: TRBV18
J: TRBJ1-1
size: .
CDR3: CASSPARPRTGGRDTEAFF
DNA: TGTGCCAGCTCACCAGCCCGTCCCCGGACAGGGGGAAGGGACACTGAAGCTTTCTTT

D: TRBD2
V: TRBV20-1
J: TRBJ2-2
size: .
CDR3: CSAESSSGRDGELFF
DNA: TGCAGTGCTGAGAGTTCTAGCGGGAGGGACGGGGAGCTGTTTTTT

D: .
V: TRBV7-7
J: TRBJ2-2
size: few
CDR3: CASSLGGLANGELFF
DNA: TGTGCCAGCAGCTTAGGTGGGCTAGCGAACGGGGAGCTGTTTTTT

D: .
V: TRBV7-2
J: TRBJ1-2
size: .
CDR3: CASSRAGSRTLYGYTF
DNA: TGTGCCAGCAGCCGTGCCGGGAGCCGGACTCTCTATGGCTACACCTTC

D: .
V: TRBV29-1
J: TRBJ2-1
size: few
CDR3: CSVEERRNEQFF
DNA: TGCAGCGTTGAAGAGAGAAGGAATGAGCAGTTCTTC

D: .
V: TRBV6-5
J: TRBJ2-1
size: many
CDR3: CASSYSTEQFF
DNA: TGTGCCAGCAGTTACTCGACTGAGCAGTTCTTC

D: TRBD1
V: TRBV10-3
J: TRBJ2-3
size: .
CDR3: CAISVTGGDTQYF
DNA: TGTGCCATCAGTGTGACAGGGGGAGATACGCAGTATTTT

D: .
V: TRBV11-2
J: TRBJ2-7
size: .
CDR3: CASSHTGSPHEQYF
DNA: TGTGCCAGCAGCCATACAGGGTCCCCCCACGAGCAGTACTTC

D: .
V: TRBV20-1
J: TRBJ1-1
size: few
CDR3: CSARAPGRDTEAFF
DNA: TGCAGTGCTAGAGCACCCGGGAGGGACACTGAAGCTTTCTTT